Below are 4 T cell receptor beta chains sequenced from a single sample in a study of response to subunit inactivated influenza vaccine. A single record per CDR3 protein comes from TCRdb applying MiXCR to the RT-PCR reads. The sample consists of about 540,000 distinct CDR3 sequences, approximately 20% of them appearing once. These records were also assigned to another study, of T cells expressing NK-cell markers. Per that study: Production of TCR beta cDNA relied on 5'RACE template switching with UMIs.

Sequencing used CD4+ T cells sorted from PBMCs, obtained 11 to 12 days after vaccination. The source of these receptors is a man aged 50 to 60 who received an inactivated influenza vaccine.

The chain couples TRBV5-1 to TRBJ2-5, with D possibly TRBD2 on 6 matching bases. Between the trimmed V and J ends, which lost 4 bases and 5 bases, there was a span of 12 bases. The CDR3 is 13 amino acids. From germline, CDR1 is SGHRS and CDR2 YFSETQ. The CDR3 region is CASSPGGRETQYF. DNA of the CDR3: TGCGCCAGCAGCCCCGGGGGTCGGGAGACCCAGTACTTC.

This chain connects TRBV5-1 to TRBJ1-4; 7 bases map to TRBD1. CDR1 and CDR2 from the germline V gene are SGHRS and YFSETQ. CDR3 length: 15 amino acids. V lost 5 bases, J lost 7 bases, and 11 bases stayed unmatched. In nucleotides, the CDR3 is TGCGCCAGCAGGGCCGGGACAGCCGGGATTGAAAAACTGTTTTTT. The encoded protein is CASRAGTAGIEKLFF.

This clonotype was observed a few times. This rearrangement joins TRBV6-2 or TRBV6-3 to TRBJ2-2, with 9 bases matching TRBD1. V trimming: 0 bases; J trimming: 7 bases; junction bases outside the gene matches: 21. Looked up from germline, CDR1 is MNHEY and CDR2 is SVGEGT. CDR3 length: 21 residues. The CDR3 nucleotides are TGTGCCAGCAGTTACTCTTTTGTGGACACAGGGGGCGACCTGGGGGGCGGGGAGCTGTTTTTT. Translated: CASSYSFVDTGGDLGGGELFF.

This chain links TRBV12-3 or TRBV12-4 with TRBJ2-1; D unresolved. V was cut by 2 bases and J by 6 bases, with 8 bases left in between. CDR3 length: 13 residues. CDR3 protein: CASSLRVSNEQFF. In nucleotides, the CDR3 is TGTGCCAGCAGTTTACGGGTGTCCAATGAGCAGTTCTTC.